Below are 30 T cell receptor delta chains sequenced from a single sample in a study of γδ T cells in repeated Plasmodium falciparum infection. TCRdb re-identified clones in the multiplex PCR reads via CATT. The sample has 53,000 or so delta-chain clones; roughly 2% are singletons. Vgamma9/Vdelta2+ and Vdelta2-negative gammadelta T cells were flow-sorted from PBMC for bulk sequencing. The material sequenced was gamma-delta T cells from blood. The receptors here all came from a pool of human donors (malaria-infected and uninfected, not separated).

In this sample, this clone turned up a few times. TCRdb assigns this DNA the protein of a much larger clone, which departs from its translation at residue 9; this likely reflects a read error, and the protein shown comes from translating the DNA. The chain employs TRAV36/DV7 and TRDJ1, with TRDD3 identical over 9 bases. The CDR3 runs 18 residues. The germline CDR1 and CDR2 sequences are VTNFRS and LTSSGIE (reference sequence). Germline trimming cut 0 bases from V and 3 bases from J; bases unmatched to any gene: 15. Here the CDR3 DNA reads TGTGCTGTGGAGGATGTTCCCCGTGCTGGGGGATTATCCGATAAACTCATCTTT. This translates into CAVEDVPRAGGLSDKLIF.

The table lists this clone with a few counts. The amino acid sequence in TCRdb belongs to a much larger clone and departs from this DNA's translation at residue 12, likely a sequencing read error; the sequence shown is translated from the DNA. Here the CDR3 reads CALGESFPTGDAKLIF. The CDR3 nucleotides read TGTGCTCTTGGGGAGTCATTTCCTACGGGAGATGCGAAACTCATCTTT. The J gene is TRDJ1, the V gene TRDV1; 7 bases agree with TRDD2. TCRdb lists no J gene, so it was determined here by aligning the DNA to germline. The germline V gene encodes CDR1 TSWWSYY and CDR2 QGS. The CDR3 length is 16 residues. After removal of 3 bases from V and 8 bases from J, the junction contained 15 bases not matched to a gene.

On this clone itself: The protein given by TCRdb reflects a much larger clone and differs at residue 20 from this DNA's translation, likely from a read error; the protein shown is the DNA's translation. A V gene of TRAV38-2/DV8 was called, but no J gene was assigned; TRDD3, the D gene given by the table, was not confirmed from the DNA. The germline CDR1 and CDR2 sequences are TSESDYY and QEAYKQQN. CDR3 length: 21 residues. The CDR3 coding sequence is TGTGCTTATAGCCTTCCCCTCATCCTTCCCTTGGGGGACCTACTGTTAGATAAACTCACCTTT. Translated, it gives CAYSLPLILPLGDLLLDKLTF.

As to this clone: A far larger clone differs by one base, so this is likely a read error. Other DNA sequences in this sample translate to the same CDR3. CDR3: CALTRFLLTAGGLGSDKLIF. The DNA for the CDR3 is TGTGCTCTCACGCGATTCCTGCTCACGGCGGGGGGACTTGGATCTGATAAACTCATCTTT. This chain links TRDV1 with TRDJ1; possible D gene TRDD3, 6 bases. TCRdb carries no J gene annotation; the J gene was assigned here by matching the DNA with germline. Deletions cut 9 bases from V and 5 bases from J, with 37 bases between. Germline values: CDR1 TSWWSYY, CDR2 QGS. The CDR3 sequence is 20 residues long.

In regard to this clone: The protein recorded in TCRdb matches a much larger clone and deviates from this DNA's translation at residue 13, suggesting a read error; the protein here is obtained by translating the DNA. The chain joins TRDV1 to TRDJ1, with 10 bases that match TRDD3. The CDR3 has 20 residues. Per the germline V gene, CDR1 is TSWWSYY and CDR2 is QGS. Germline trimming cut 3 bases from V and 0 bases from J; bases unmatched to any gene: 16. Here the CDR3 reads CALGDLGTYWGISNTDKLIF. As DNA, the CDR3 is TGTGCTCTTGGGGACCTAGGCACGTACTGGGGGATTTCCAACACCGATAAACTCATCTTT.

Of note for this clone: This sequence is one base from a far larger clone and is likely a read error. Other DNA sequences of this sample code for an identical CDR3. This rearrangement joins TRDV1 to TRDJ1; D call uncertain. In germline, CDR1 is TSWWSYY, CDR2 QGS. This CDR3 comprises 19 residues. The CDR3 DNA is TGTGCTCTTGGGTCGCGGCCTCTCCTGTTAATGGTGTACACCGACAAACTCATCTTT. Translation gives CALGSRPLLLMVYTDKLIF.

This clone was detected ten times or more. Only one base separates this from a far larger clonotype, so it likely reflects a read error. The sample has other DNA sequences that encode this CDR3 too. This sequence joins TRAV38-2/DV8 and TRDJ1; either TRDD2 or TRDD3 may supply D (5 bases each). The J gene is absent in TCRdb and was assigned here via DNA matching to germline. The CDR3 length is 17 residues. CDR1 and CDR2 from the germline V gene are TSESDYY and QEAYKQQN. V was trimmed by 7 bases and J by 4 bases, leaving 26 bases between them. The chain's CDR3 is CAYGTPTSLGGGDKLIF. In nucleotides, the CDR3 is TGTGCTTATGGAACCCCTACGAGCCTGGGAGGGGGCGATAAACTCATCTTT.

Details on this clone: TCRdb lists the protein of a much larger clone for this DNA, which differs at residue 11, so this is likely a read error; the protein given here is translated from the DNA itself. CDR3 nucleotide sequence: TGTGCCTGCGACTTTGTACTGGGGGATGCCCTCACCGATAAACTCATCTTT. It codes for CACDFVLGDALTDKLIF. The chain joins TRDV2 to TRDJ1, with 10 bases matching TRDD3. The J gene, missing from TCRdb, was assigned here through DNA to germline matching. The germline CDR1 and CDR2 sequences are GEAIGNYY and EKD. V was pared by 7 bases and J by 1 base, with 14 bases of the junction left unmatched. The CDR3 consists of 17 residues.

To note about this clone: TCRdb has a much larger clone's protein, which differs at residue 18 from the translation of this DNA, likely because of a read error; what is shown is the protein translated from the DNA. This chain joins TRDV1 and TRDJ1; TRDD2 might be the D (6 bases). TCRdb carries no J gene annotation; the J gene was assigned here by matching the DNA with germline. The length of the CDR3 is 22 residues. Germline V gives CDR1 TSWWSYY, CDR2 QGS. The CDR3: CALGDAPSSLIHLIQYTGKLIF. The CDR3 DNA reads as TGTGCTCTTGGGGACGCCCCTTCTTCCTTAATCCACCTGATCCAGTACACCGGTAAACTCATCTTT.

This clone was counted many times. V usage is TRAV14/DV4 and J usage is TRDJ1; 10 bases line up with TRDD3. The CDR3 spans 17 residues. J was trimmed by 5 bases and V by 6 bases; bases with no gene match: 15. Germline CDR1 TSDPSYG, CDR2 QGSYDQQN (reference sequence). CDR3 coding DNA: TGTGCAATGAGTACTCTACGTAACTGGGGGATCTCAGATAAACTCATCTTT. As protein: CAMSTLRNWGISDKLIF.

This clone was observed a handful of times. With a far larger clone one base away, a read error is the likely cause. This sample also contains other DNA sequences that code for the same CDR3. CDR3 amino acids: CALGELQVRGCPYYTDKLIF. The CDR3, as DNA: TGTGCTCTTGGGGAACTTCAGGTCCGGGGATGCCCCTATTACACCGATAAACTCATATTT. The V gene is given as TRDV1, and no J gene call is available; the table's D call, TRDD3, was not checked against the DNA. There are 20 residues in the CDR3. The V gene's germline CDR1 is TSWWSYY and CDR2 QGS.

There are many counts of this clone. Only one base separates this from a far larger clonotype, so it likely reflects a read error. Other DNA sequences of this sample code for an identical CDR3. V and J are TRDV1 and TRDJ1; D possibly corresponds to TRDD3 (8 bases). Since TCRdb gives no J gene, matching the DNA to germline was used here to assign it. CDR1 is TSWWSYY, CDR2 QGS, per germline. This CDR3 is 22 amino acids long. In nucleotides, the CDR3 is TGTGCTCTTGGGGTTCCCTTCCTCCGTCGGGGCTGGGGGACCCGATACACTGATAAACTCATCTTT. The encoded protein is CALGVPFLRRGWGTRYTDKLIF.

As for this clone: A much larger clone is a single base away; this may be a read error. The chain has TRDV1 and TRDJ1; 7 bases map to TRDD3. Because TCRdb records no J gene, it was assigned here through a match of the DNA to germline. Germline lookup yields CDR1 TSWWSYY and CDR2 QGS. The CDR3 consists of 16 residues. The CDR3 DNA reads TGTGCTCTTGGGGAATCGGGATACCCCTACACCGATAGACTCATCTTT. Translating it yields CALGESGYPYTDRLIF.

This clone was observed a handful of times. TCRdb records a much larger clone's protein for this DNA, with a difference at residue 7 that likely arises from a read error; the protein given is the translation of the DNA. The chain has TRDV1 and TRDJ1; 7 bases are shared with TRDD3. TCRdb does not report a J gene; here it was assigned by matching the DNA to germline references. The CDR3 extends over 20 amino acids. V trimming: 5 bases; J trimming: 2 bases; junction bases outside the gene matches: 23. CDR1 and CDR2 from the germline V gene are TSWWSYY and QGS. The CDR3 DNA follows: TGTGCTCTTGGGAGAAGGAGCTTACGGTGTGGGGGAAAACGTACCGATAAACTCATCTTT. Protein sequence: CALGRRSLRCGGKRTDKLIF.

As to this clone: The TCRdb record carries a much larger clone's protein, which differs from this DNA's translation at residue 3; a read error is the likely cause, and the protein listed here is the DNA translation. The chain uses TRDV1 and TRDJ1, with TRDD2 as a possible D gene (7 bases). The J gene was not available in TCRdb and was assigned here by matching the DNA to germline segments. Germline V gene sequence: CDR1 TSWWSYY, CDR2 QGS. The CDR3 runs 22 residues. In nucleotides, the CDR3 is TGTGCTCCTGGGGAACGGTACCTTCCTCTTAACGAAGTTGTGGGGAGGACCGATAAACTCATCTTT. This codes for CAPGERYLPLNEVVGRTDKLIF.

This clone came up a few times. A far larger clone differs by one base, so this is likely a read error. This specimen includes other DNA sequences encoding the same CDR3. The CDR3 loop is CALGEPLSIPDKLIF. The CDR3 region has the DNA TGTGCCCTTGGGGAACCCTTATCCATCCCCGATAAACTCATCTTT. The rearrangement uses TRDV1 and TRDJ1; D is perhaps TRDD3 (5 bases). Here the J gene was assigned by germline matching of the DNA, as TCRdb has none. CDR3 length equals 15 residues. The V gene's germline CDR1 is TSWWSYY and CDR2 QGS.

At least ten counts were recorded for this clone. The protein in TCRdb stems from a much larger clone and differs at residue 13 from this DNA's translation, likely a read error; here the protein is translated from the DNA. The V gene is TRDV1, the J gene TRDJ4; either TRDD2 or TRDD3 may supply D (8 bases each). TCRdb supplies no J gene; here it was assigned by aligning the nucleotide sequence to germline. The CDR3 consists of 21 residues. V lost 5 bases and J lost 0, with 34 bases in between. Germline V gives CDR1 TSWWSYY, CDR2 QGS. The chain's CDR3 is CALGPYFLHVLGVAMARPLIF. In DNA form, the CDR3 reads TGTGCTCTTGGGCCTTACTTCCTACACGTACTGGGGGTCGCAATGGCCAGACCCCTGATCTTT.

To note about this clone: One base separates it from a far larger clone, so it is likely a read error. Other nucleotide sequences in the sample specify the same CDR3. The CDR3 DNA follows: TGTGCTCTTGGGGTAGTGGCGGTTTCGCCTTACTGGGGGACACCCTTGTACACCGATAAACTCATCTTT. Translation: CALGVVAVSPYWGTPLYTDKLIF. The V gene is TRDV1, the J gene TRDJ1; 9 bases align to TRDD3. Because TCRdb records no J gene, it was assigned here through a match of the DNA to germline. Germline CDR1 is TSWWSYY and CDR2 is QGS. The CDR3 runs to 23 residues. The ends lost 4 bases at V and 0 bases at J; junction bases unmatched: 27.

This clone was seen more than once but under ten times. A read error likely explains why the TCRdb protein, taken from a much larger clone, differs from this DNA's translation at residue 16; the protein shown is translated from the DNA. This chain links TRDV3 with TRDJ1; 12 nucleotides agree with TRDD3. Matching the DNA to germline supplied the J gene, which TCRdb does not give. From germline, CDR1 is TVYSNPD and CDR2 GDNSRS (reference sequence). This CDR3 contains 20 residues. CDR3 loop: CAFMIPSYWGIPLNTEKLIF. The CDR3 region has the DNA TGTGCCTTTATGATTCCCTCGTACTGGGGGATACCCTTGAACACCGAAAAACTCATCTTT.

This clone was seen a few times. TCRdb has a much larger clone's protein, which differs at residues 5 and 15 from the translation of this DNA, likely because of a read error; what is shown is the protein translated from the DNA. The rearrangement uses TRDV2 and TRDJ3, with 8 bases aligning to TRDD3. CDR3 length: 22 residues. The germline CDR1 and CDR2 sequences are GEAIGNYY and EKD. V was clipped by 3 bases and J by 5 bases; unmatched bases: 23. CDR3 nucleotides: TGTGCCTGTGACCCCGTGTCCCTGGGGGAGACAAACGGGGTCCGGGACACCCGACAGATGTTTTTC. Encoded protein: CACDPVSLGETNGVRDTRQMFF.

At least ten counts were recorded for this clone. The TCRdb protein, from a much larger clone, departs from this DNA's translation at residue 17, likely by read error; the protein shown derives from the DNA. The chain carries TRDV2 and TRDJ1; tentatively, D is TRDD2 or TRDD3 (5 bases each). Assignment of the J gene here rests on matching the DNA to germline, because TCRdb gives none. Germline V gives CDR1 GEAIGNYY, CDR2 EKD. The CDR3 has 20 amino acids. CDR3 nucleotide sequence: TGTGCCTGTGACTCGGTCGCCGTTCGGGGGGCTTCCCTGTACACCGATAGACTCATCTTT. Translated: CACDSVAVRGASLYTDRLIF.

As regards this clone: A far larger clone is just one base off, so this is likely a read error. The sample has other DNA sequences that encode this CDR3 too. The chain carries TRDV2 and TRDJ1, with TRDD3 identical over 11 bases. TCRdb is silent on the J gene; assignment here came from matching the DNA to germline. V was clipped by 3 bases and J by 0 bases; unmatched bases: 5. The V gene's germline CDR1 is GEAIGNYY and CDR2 EKD. There are 16 residues in the CDR3. The CDR3: CACDLLGDRYTDKLIF. CDR3 sequence (DNA): TGTGCCTGTGACTTACTGGGGGATAGATACACCGATAAACTCATCTTT.

Many counts were recorded for this clone. The protein recorded in TCRdb matches a much larger clone and deviates from this DNA's translation at residue 11, suggesting a read error; the protein here is obtained by translating the DNA. The J gene is TRDJ1, the V gene TRDV2; maybe TRDD3 (5 bases). Here the J gene came from matching the DNA to germline, since TCRdb omits it. Germline CDR1 reads GEAIGNYY; CDR2 reads EKD. Trimming shortened V by 4 bases and J by 0 bases, and 29 bases separated the two germline ends. CDR3 length equals 20 residues. The CDR3 DNA sequence: TGTGCCTGTGATGGAGTGCCCCCCTCTGGGAGACCCGACTACACCGATAAACTCATCTTT. Its translation is CACDGVPPSGRPDYTDKLIF.

This clone turned up a few times. This likely stems from a read error, as it lies one base from a far larger clone. The same CDR3 can be traced to other DNA sequences in this sample. CDR3 DNA sequence: TGTGCCTTGGATATTCACGACGTAAGGAGGTGGGGGATACTTTGGAGGTTCACCGATAAACTCATCTTT. Its translation: CALDIHDVRRWGILWRFTDKLIF. The rearrangement links TRDV3 to TRDJ1, with TRDD3 matching over 10 bases. As TCRdb names no J gene, one was assigned here on the basis of a DNA match to germline. This CDR3 is built from 23 residues. The V gene's germline CDR1 is TVYSNPD and CDR2 GDNSRS (reference sequence). Unmatched junction bases numbered 32, after V lost 3 bases and J lost 1 base.

This clone was counted between two and nine times. The protein TCRdb gives is from a much larger clone and does not agree with this DNA's translation at residue 4, likely a read error; the protein shown here comes from the DNA. The rearrangement uses TRDV1 and TRDJ3; TRDD3 agrees at 11 bases. This CDR3 has 22 residues. Trimming took 8 bases from V and 0 from J; bases not matched to a gene: 18. CDR1 and CDR2 from the germline V gene are TSWWSYY and QGS. CDR3 sequence: CALRRTWGIRVSSSWDTRQMFF. Here the CDR3 DNA reads TGTGCTCTTAGGCGAACGTGGGGGATACGCGTTTCGAGCTCCTGGGACACCCGACAGATGTTTTTC.

For this clone: A far larger clone is one nucleotide away, so this likely arose from a read error. This CDR3 is also generated by other DNA sequences in the sample. CDR3 residues: CALGELPLPPWGFTLTAQLFF. For the CDR3, the DNA is TGTGCTCTTGGGGAGCTACCCCTTCCCCCCTGGGGGTTCACTTTGACAGCACAACTCTTCTTT. The V call is TRDV1, the J call TRDJ2, with a weak D call TRDD3 (7 bases). The J gene, absent from TCRdb, was called here by matching the DNA to germline. Germline CDR1 TSWWSYY, CDR2 QGS. V was cut by 3 bases and J by 0 bases, with 26 bases left in between. CDR3 length: 21 residues.

This clone came up many times. A far larger clone is a single base away, which makes a read error likely. Other DNA sequences in the same sample also yield this CDR3. The J segment was not called; the V segment is TRDV1; no check of the table's D call, TRDD3, against the DNA was made. The germline CDR1 and CDR2 sequences are TSWWSYY and QGS. This CDR3 has 17 residues. The CDR3 DNA is TGTGCTCTTGGGGAGGCCTTCCCCCCACTGGGCACCGATAAACTCATCTTC. This codes for CALGEAFPPLGTDKLIF.

A word on this clone: This DNA translates differently at residue 7 from the TCRdb protein, which is that of a much larger clone; a read error is likely, and the protein shown is the DNA's own translation. J is TRDJ1 and V is TRDV3; 8 bases are shared with TRDD3. TCRdb is silent on the J gene; assignment here came from matching the DNA to germline. Trimming at V came to 1 base and at J to 0 bases, leaving 13 bases not matched to a gene. The CDR3 spans 17 residues. The V gene's germline CDR1 is TVYSNPD and CDR2 GDNSRS (reference sequence). The CDR3 here is CAFNGNSGGLYTDKLIF. Here the CDR3 DNA reads TGTGCCTTTAATGGTAATTCTGGGGGACTGTACACCGATAAACTCATCTTT.

As regards this clone: The protein TCRdb lists belongs to a much larger clone and differs from this DNA's translation at residue 6, which points to a read error; the protein shown is made from the DNA. The chain joins TRDV1 to TRDJ2; 11 bases align to TRDD3. The J gene comes from matching the DNA to germline here; TCRdb lacks it. After removal of 5 bases from V and 6 bases from J, the junction contained 20 bases not matched to a gene. The CDR3 runs to 20 residues. Germline V gene data show CDR1 as TSWWSYY and CDR2 as QGS. Here the CDR3 DNA reads TGTGCTCTTGGGCCTCTGCGATTATTCTCCTGGGGGATACAGCCAGCACAACTCTTCTTT. This sequence encodes CALGPLRLFSWGIQPAQLFF.

This clone was recorded at least ten times. TCRdb's entry gives the protein of a much larger clone, which mismatches this DNA's translation at residue 11, likely from a read error; the protein reported here is translated from the DNA. The DNA for the CDR3 is TGTGCTTATATAGGTAGCGGGAGTACTCCCGACCGGTGGTGGGGCCTTAAACTCATCTTT. Its translation is CAYIGSGSTPDRWWGLKLIF. The J gene is TRDJ1, the V gene TRAV38-2/DV8, with D possibly matching TRDD3 (5 bases). Since TCRdb gives no J gene, matching the DNA to germline was used here to assign it. CDR3 length: 20 residues. Trimming took 6 bases from V and 7 from J, leaving 37 bases between them. Germline lookup yields CDR1 TSESDYY and CDR2 QEAYKQQN.